These 5 T cell receptor beta chains originate from one sample sequenced in a study of blood T cell repertoires in COVID-19. Clones were read by immunoSEQ multiplex PCR, and TCRdb kept only the in-frame ones, dropping some. Here the sample spans over 250,000 clones, 75% to 95% being singletons. The specimen was peripheral blood. The receptors originated from a person under 35 with COVID-19, enrolled during active disease.

The chain uses TRBV6-5 and TRBJ1-1; D is uncertain. CDR1 and CDR2 (germline): MNHEY, SVGAGI. CDR3 size: 15 residues. Trimming pared 0 bases from V and 4 bases from J, leaving 12 bases between. DNA for the CDR3: TGTGCCAGCAGTTACTCGGTTTTGTTCGGCACTGAAGCTTTCTTT. Translation: CASSYSVLFGTEAFF.

The chain employs TRBV5-1 and TRBJ2-1; TRBD2 might be the D (5 bases). The CDR3 extends over 16 amino acids. V lost 1 base, J lost 4 bases, and 15 bases lay in between. In germline, CDR1 is SGHRS, CDR2 YFSETQ. CDR3 sequence (DNA): TGCGCCAGCAGCTTGCAGTCCCTAGCCGGATACAATGAGCAGTTCTTC. Encoded protein: CASSLQSLAGYNEQFF.

J is TRBJ2-7 and V is TRBV29-1; 7 bases line up with TRBD2. The V and J ends lost 7 bases and 4 bases, in that order; junction bases with no gene match: 10. Germline CDR1 reads SQVTM; CDR2 reads ANQGSEA. The CDR3 has 13 amino acids. DNA of the CDR3: TGCAGCGCTGGGGGGGGTGGCGGTTACGAGCAGTACTTC. Amino acid sequence: CSAGGGGGYEQYF.

As to this clone: This clone may be a read error of a much larger clone one base away. This same CDR3 is encoded by further DNA sequences in the sample. The CDR3: CASSPDWNQPQHF. The DNA for the CDR3 is TGTGCCAGCAGTCCTGACTGGAATCAGCCCCAGCATTTT. The chain is built from TRBV28 and TRBJ1-5; D ambiguous. The CDR3 length is 13 residues. V was cut by 5 bases and J by 4 bases, with 9 bases left in between. Germline CDR1 reads MDHEN; CDR2 reads SYDVKM. Full variable domain (rest looked up from reference TRBV28 and TRBJ1-5): DVKVTQSSRYLVKRTGEKVFLECVQDMDHENMFWYRQDPGLGLRLIYFSYDVKMKEKGDIPEGYSVSREKKERFSLILESASTNQTSMYLCASSPDWNQPQHFGDGTRLSIL.

The chain couples TRBV12-3 or TRBV12-4 to TRBJ1-1; 9 bases align to TRBD1. The CDR3 length is 13 residues. The trim removed 7 bases at V and 5 bases at J, leaving 5 bases unmatched. In DNA form, the CDR3 reads TGTGCCAGCATCGCGACAGGGGGGACTGAAGCTTTCTTT. Translation gives CASIATGGTEAFF.